This T cell receptor beta chain was sequenced for a study of a mutant IDH1 vaccine in newly diagnosed glioma. Study background: Patients got their first vaccination 4-6 weeks after radiotherapy alone, or with temozolomide cycles. Patients' prior therapy spanned radiotherapy, temozolomide, or both; most underwent both.

Sequenced by immunoSEQ multiplex PCR; TCRdb stores in-frame clones only, minus some. This table holds tens of thousands of clones, 91% found once. Worth noting for this clone: The antigen remains unidentified.

V dropped 10 bases and J dropped 5 bases, with 24 bases sitting between them. Germline V gene sequence: CDR1 LNHDA, CDR2 SQIVND (reference sequence). This CDR3 spans 15 amino acids. The time point was: week 5, during vaccination. Doses consisted of 300 ug of mutant IDH1 20-mer peptide each, paired with topical imiquimod. Tumors from donors were new WHO grade 3 or 4 IDH1-mutant astrocytomas with ATRX loss. The sequencing used PBMCs, collected from a glioma patient whose treatment included an IDH1 peptide vaccine. V is TRBV19 and J is TRBJ2-7; D possibly corresponds to TRBD1 (6 bases). This clonotype originated in a woman aged 45-65 years with glioma. This chain's CDR3 is CATSAGRIYRDEQYF. The CDR3 nucleotides read TGTGCCACCTCGGCAGGGAGAATTTACAGGGACGAGCAGTACTTC.